This T cell receptor (beta chain) derives from a study of CXCR3-negative and CXCR3-positive naive CD8 T cells. Study-wide findings and caveats: CXCR3-negative naive cells had less hydrophobic TRB CDR3s than did CXCR3-positive naive cells.

The V gene's germline CDR1 is SQVTM and CDR2 ANQGSEA. There are 13 residues in the CDR3. 5' RACE with UMI labels generated the TRB cDNA libraries. TCRdb re-called the 5' RACE reads, yielding one record per CDR3 amino acid sequence without DNA. This sample's clone table lists more than 80,000 distinct CDR3 sequences. About this clonotype: Its target is not known.

The receptor was derived from a human donor in good health. Some clones in this sample may be carry-over from other donors' samples. V gene TRBV29-1 combines with J gene TRBJ2-1; TCRdb's D gene call, TRBD2, goes unchecked for lack of DNA. The sample was naive CXCR3+ CD8+ T cells from blood. Subset specified: CD45RO-CCR7+CD27+CD95- naive CD8+ T cells expressing CXCR3 (TNR3+). The CDR3 sequence is CSVEKGQNRIQFF.